The following is a T cell receptor beta chain sequence with its context. The sample comes from a study of OX40 agonist ivuxolimab in advanced cancers. Method: immunoSEQ multiplex PCR; TCRdb's copy keeps in-frame clones and lacks some. The sample records tens of thousands of clones, 94% being singletons. Germline assignment: CDR1 MNHEY and CDR2 SMNVEV (reference sequence). Trimming took 5 bases from V and 5 from J, leaving 12 bases between them. CDR3 length equals 14 residues. This receptor was identified in an adult with an advanced solid tumor such as melanoma, head and neck, liver or kidney cancer. This specimen consisted of CD4+ or CD8+ T cells sorted from blood, obtained in a trial of the OX40 agonist ivuxolimab. The chain employs TRBV27 and TRBJ1-4; D is perhaps TRBD1 (5 bases). In DNA form, the CDR3 reads TGTGCCAGCAGTCCCCGGGGGGGGAATGAAAAACTGTTTTTT. This encodes CASSPRGGNEKLFF.